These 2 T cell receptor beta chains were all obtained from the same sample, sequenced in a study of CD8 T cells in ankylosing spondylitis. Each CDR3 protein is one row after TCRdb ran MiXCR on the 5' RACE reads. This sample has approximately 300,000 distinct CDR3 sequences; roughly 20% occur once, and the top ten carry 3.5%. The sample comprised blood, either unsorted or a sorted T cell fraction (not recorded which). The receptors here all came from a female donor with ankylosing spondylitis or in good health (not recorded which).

DNA of the CDR3: TGTGCCAGCAGTACCCGACAGGGGTCTTTCGACAATGAGCAGTTCTTC. This translates into CASSTRQGSFDNEQFF. This sequence joins TRBV6-5 and TRBJ2-1; 8 bases map to TRBD1. Trimming took 5 bases from V and 5 from J; bases not matched to a gene: 11. The CDR3 consists of 16 residues. Germline CDR1 reads MNHEY; CDR2 reads SVGAGI.

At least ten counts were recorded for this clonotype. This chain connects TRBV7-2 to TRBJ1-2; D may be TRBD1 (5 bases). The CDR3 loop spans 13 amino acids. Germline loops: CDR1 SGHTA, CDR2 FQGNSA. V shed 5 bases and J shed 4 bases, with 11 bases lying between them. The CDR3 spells CASSPDIVYGYTF. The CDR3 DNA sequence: TGTGCCAGCAGCCCGGACATAGTCTATGGCTACACCTTC.